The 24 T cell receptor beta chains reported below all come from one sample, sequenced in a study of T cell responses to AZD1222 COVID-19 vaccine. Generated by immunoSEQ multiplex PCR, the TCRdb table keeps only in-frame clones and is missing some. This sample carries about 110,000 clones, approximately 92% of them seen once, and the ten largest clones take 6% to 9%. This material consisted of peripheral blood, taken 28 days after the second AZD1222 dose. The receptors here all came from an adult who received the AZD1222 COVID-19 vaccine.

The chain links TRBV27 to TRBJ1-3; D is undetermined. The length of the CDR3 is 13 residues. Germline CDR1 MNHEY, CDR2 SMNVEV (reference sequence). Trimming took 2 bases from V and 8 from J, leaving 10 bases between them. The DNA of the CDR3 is TGTGCCAGCAGTTTAAGGCGGGGAGACACCATATATTTT. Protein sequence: CASSLRRGDTIYF.

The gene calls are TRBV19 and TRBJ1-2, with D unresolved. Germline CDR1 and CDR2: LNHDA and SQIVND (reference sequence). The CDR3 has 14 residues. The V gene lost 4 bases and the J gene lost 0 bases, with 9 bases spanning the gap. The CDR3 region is CASSNQRSNYGYTF. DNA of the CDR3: TGTGCCAGTAGTAACCAGAGATCTAACTATGGCTACACCTTC.

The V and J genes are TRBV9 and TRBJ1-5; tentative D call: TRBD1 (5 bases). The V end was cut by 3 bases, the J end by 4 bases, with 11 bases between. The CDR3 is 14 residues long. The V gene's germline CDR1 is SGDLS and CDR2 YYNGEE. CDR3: CASSASAGNQPQHF. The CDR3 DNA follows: TGTGCCAGCAGCGCATCCGCAGGGAATCAGCCCCAGCATTTT.

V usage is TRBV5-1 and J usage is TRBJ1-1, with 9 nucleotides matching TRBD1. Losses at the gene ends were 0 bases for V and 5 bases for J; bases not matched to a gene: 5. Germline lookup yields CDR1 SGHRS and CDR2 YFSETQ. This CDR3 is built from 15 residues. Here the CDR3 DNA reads TGCGCCAGCAGCTTGGATACAGGGGGCAGGACTGAAGCTTTCTTT. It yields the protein CASSLDTGGRTEAFF.

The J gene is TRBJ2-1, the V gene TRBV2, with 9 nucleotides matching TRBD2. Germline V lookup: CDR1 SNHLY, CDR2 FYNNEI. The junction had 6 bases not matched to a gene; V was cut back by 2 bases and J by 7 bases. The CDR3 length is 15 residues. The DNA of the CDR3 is TGTGCCAGCAGTGAACGGCGGGGGGGCCGTAATGAGCAGTTCTTC. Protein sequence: CASSERRGGRNEQFF.

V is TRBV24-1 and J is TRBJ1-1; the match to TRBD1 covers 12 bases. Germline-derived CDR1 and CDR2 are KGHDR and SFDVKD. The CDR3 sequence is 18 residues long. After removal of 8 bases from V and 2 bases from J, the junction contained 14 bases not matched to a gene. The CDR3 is CATINSGQGAWLNTEAFF. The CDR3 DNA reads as TGTGCCACCATCAACTCGGGACAGGGGGCTTGGTTAAACACTGAAGCTTTCTTT.

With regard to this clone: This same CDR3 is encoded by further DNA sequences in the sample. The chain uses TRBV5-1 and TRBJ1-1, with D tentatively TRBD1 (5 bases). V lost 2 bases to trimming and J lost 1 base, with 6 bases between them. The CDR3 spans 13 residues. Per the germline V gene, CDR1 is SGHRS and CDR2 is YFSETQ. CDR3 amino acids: CASSFTGNTEAFF. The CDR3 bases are TGCGCCAGCAGCTTCACAGGGAACACTGAAGCTTTCTTT.

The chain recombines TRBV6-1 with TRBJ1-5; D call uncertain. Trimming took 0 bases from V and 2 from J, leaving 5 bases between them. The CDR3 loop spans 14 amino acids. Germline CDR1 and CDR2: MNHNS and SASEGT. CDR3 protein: CASSEANRNQPQHF. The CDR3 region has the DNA TGTGCCAGCAGTGAAGCGAACCGCAATCAGCCCCAGCATTTT.

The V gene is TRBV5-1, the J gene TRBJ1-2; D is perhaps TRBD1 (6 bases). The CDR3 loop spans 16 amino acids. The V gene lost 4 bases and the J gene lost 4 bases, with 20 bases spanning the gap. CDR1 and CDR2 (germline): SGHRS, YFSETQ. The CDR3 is CASSPIIQGELYGYTF. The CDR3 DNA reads TGCGCCAGCAGCCCGATTATACAGGGAGAACTCTATGGCTACACCTTC.

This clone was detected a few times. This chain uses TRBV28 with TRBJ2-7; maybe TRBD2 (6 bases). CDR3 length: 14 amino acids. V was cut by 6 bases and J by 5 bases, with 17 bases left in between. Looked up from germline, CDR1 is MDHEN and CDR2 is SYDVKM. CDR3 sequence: CASSHRDFFHEQYF. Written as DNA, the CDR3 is TGTGCCAGCAGCCACCGGGACTTCTTCCACGAGCAGTACTTC.

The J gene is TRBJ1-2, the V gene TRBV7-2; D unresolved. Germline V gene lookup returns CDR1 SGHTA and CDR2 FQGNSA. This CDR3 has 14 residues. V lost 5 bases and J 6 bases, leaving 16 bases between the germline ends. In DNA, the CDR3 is TGTGCCAGCAGCACCTTCGAACCGAGTAATGGCTACACCTTC. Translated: CASSTFEPSNGYTF.

The CDR3 loop is CASSFCEAKNIQYF. As DNA, the CDR3 is TGTGCCAGCAGCTTTTGTGAGGCCAAAAACATTCAGTACTTC. The V and J genes are TRBV12-1 and TRBJ2-4; TRBD2, the table's D call, lacks a check against the DNA. TRBV12-1 counts as a pseudogene. The CDR3 spans 14 residues.

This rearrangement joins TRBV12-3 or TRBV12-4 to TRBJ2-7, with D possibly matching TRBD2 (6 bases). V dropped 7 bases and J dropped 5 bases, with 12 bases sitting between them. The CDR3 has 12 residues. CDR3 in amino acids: CASTRAGNEQYF. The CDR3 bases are TGTGCCAGCACCAGGGCGGGGAACGAGCAGTACTTC.

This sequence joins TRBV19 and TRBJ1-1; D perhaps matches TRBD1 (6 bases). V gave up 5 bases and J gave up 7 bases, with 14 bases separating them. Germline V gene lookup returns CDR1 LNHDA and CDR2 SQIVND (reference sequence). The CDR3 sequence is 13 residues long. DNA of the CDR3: TGTGCCAGTAGTTACCGGGGGCGCCTTGAAGCTTTCTTT. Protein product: CASSYRGRLEAFF.

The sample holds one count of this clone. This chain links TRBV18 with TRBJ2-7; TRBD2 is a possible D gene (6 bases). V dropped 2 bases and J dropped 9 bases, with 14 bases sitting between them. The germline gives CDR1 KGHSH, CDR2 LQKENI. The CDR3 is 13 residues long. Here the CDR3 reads CASSPDGGTGQYF. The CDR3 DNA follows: TGTGCCAGCTCACCAGACGGCGGGACCGGGCAGTACTTC.

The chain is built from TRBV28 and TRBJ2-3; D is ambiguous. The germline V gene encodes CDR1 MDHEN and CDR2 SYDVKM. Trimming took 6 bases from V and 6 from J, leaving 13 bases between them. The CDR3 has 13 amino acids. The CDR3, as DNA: TGTGCCAGCAGAGGCCCCGCTCGGGATACGCAGTATTTT. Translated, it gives CASRGPARDTQYF.

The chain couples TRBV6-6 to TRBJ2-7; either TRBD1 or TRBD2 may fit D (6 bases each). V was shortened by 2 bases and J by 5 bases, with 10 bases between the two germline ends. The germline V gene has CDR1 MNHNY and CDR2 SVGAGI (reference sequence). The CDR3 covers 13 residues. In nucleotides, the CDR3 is TGTGCCAGCAGTTACAGGGGGGTCAACGAGCAGTACTTC. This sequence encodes CASSYRGVNEQYF.

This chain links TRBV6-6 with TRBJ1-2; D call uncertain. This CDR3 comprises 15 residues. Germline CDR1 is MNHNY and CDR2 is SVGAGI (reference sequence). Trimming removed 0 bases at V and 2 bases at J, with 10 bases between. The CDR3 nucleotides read TGTGCCAGCAGTTACTCGTTGGCCGGGAACTATGGCTACACCTTC. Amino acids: CASSYSLAGNYGYTF.

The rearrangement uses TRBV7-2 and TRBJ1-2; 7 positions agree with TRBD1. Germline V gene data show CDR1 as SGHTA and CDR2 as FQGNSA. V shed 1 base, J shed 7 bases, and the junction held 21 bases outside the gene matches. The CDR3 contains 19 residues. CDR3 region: CASSLEGRLGQYGPSGYTF. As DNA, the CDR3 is TGTGCCAGCAGCTTAGAGGGACGGCTGGGACAGTATGGTCCATCTGGCTACACCTTC.

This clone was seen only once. The CDR3 DNA sequence: TGTGCCAGCAGCCAAGATAGGCGGAATGGATTGTTCTTC. This sequence encodes CASSQDRRNGLFF. The chain has TRBV3-1 (or the pseudogene TRBV3-2) and TRBJ2-1; no definite D call. The CDR3 consists of 13 residues. Deletions cut 0 bases from V and 15 bases from J, with 15 bases between. Germline-derived CDR1 and CDR2 are LGHDT and YNNKEL (reference sequence).

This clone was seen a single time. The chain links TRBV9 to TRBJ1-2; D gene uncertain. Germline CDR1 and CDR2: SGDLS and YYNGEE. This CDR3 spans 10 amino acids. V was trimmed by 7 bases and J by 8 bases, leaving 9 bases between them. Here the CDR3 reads CASGSEGYTF. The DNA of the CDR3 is TGTGCCAGCGGTAGCGAGGGCTACACCTTC.

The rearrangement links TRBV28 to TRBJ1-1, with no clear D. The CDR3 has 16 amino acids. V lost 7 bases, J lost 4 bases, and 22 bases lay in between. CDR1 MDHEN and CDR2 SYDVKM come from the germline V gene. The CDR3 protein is CASTPPFLKEITEAFF. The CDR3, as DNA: TGTGCCAGCACACCCCCCTTTCTGAAGGAAATCACTGAAGCTTTCTTT.

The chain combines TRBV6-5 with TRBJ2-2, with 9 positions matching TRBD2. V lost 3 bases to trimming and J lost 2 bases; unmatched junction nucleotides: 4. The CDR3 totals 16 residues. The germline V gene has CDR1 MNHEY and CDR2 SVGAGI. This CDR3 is CASSYGSGSNTGELFF. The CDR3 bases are TGTGCCAGCAGTTATGGTAGCGGGAGTAACACCGGGGAGCTGTTTTTT.

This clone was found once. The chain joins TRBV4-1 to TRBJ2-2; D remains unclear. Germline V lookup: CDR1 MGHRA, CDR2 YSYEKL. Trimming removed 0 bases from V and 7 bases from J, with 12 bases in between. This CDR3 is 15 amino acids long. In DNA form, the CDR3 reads TGCGCCAGCAGCCAAGATCCTATTGGTAACGGGGAGCTGTTTTTT. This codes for CASSQDPIGNGELFF.